One sample yielded the 14 T cell receptor beta chains listed below, sequenced in a study of T cell changes during pregnancy in multiple sclerosis (dated by TCRdb to between 2019 and 2020). Library preparation was by the immunoSEQ multiplex PCR assay. TCRdb provides this immuneACCESS table in a form limited to in-frame rearrangements. Some clones are lacking; in checked studies, under half of them reflect an unresolved V gene, and why the rest are absent is not known. Within this sample are around 110,000 clones, with more than 80% of them counted one time only. The top ten clones comprise roughly 1.6% of the sample. Sequenced here: peripheral blood, sampled before pregnancy. All receptors derive from a female donor with multiple sclerosis, enrolled in a pregnancy study.

The rearrangement links TRBV5-1 to TRBJ1-6; no firm D call. Germline-derived CDR1 and CDR2 are SGHRS and YFSETQ. There are 14 residues in the CDR3. Trimming removed 0 bases from V and 7 bases from J, with 8 bases in between. The CDR3 region has the DNA TGCGCCAGCAGCTTGGGCGGGTTAAATTCACCCCTCCACTTT. It codes for CASSLGGLNSPLHF.

The genes are TRBV5-1 and TRBJ1-2; D may be TRBD1 (6 bases). The V gene lost 4 bases and the J gene lost 7 bases, with 17 bases spanning the gap. Germline V gene lookup returns CDR1 SGHRS and CDR2 YFSETQ. The CDR3 totals 14 residues. The CDR3 DNA is TGCGCCAGCAGCCGGGACACGGCCCTAGGTGGCTACACCTTC. Translation: CASSRDTALGGYTF.

Ten or more counts support this clone. The chain carries TRBV5-1 and TRBJ2-1; D call uncertain. CDR1 and CDR2 (germline): SGHRS, YFSETQ. This CDR3 spans 12 amino acids. V gave up 1 base and J gave up 9 bases, with 8 bases separating them. This chain's CDR3 is CASSLTNVEQFF. CDR3 nucleotides: TGCGCCAGCAGCTTGACTAACGTTGAGCAGTTCTTC.

This chain joins TRBV27 and TRBJ2-1; D might be TRBD1 (5 bases). CDR3 size: 17 residues. Trimming left V 10 bases short and J 0 bases short, with 22 bases between. Germline V lookup: CDR1 MNHEY, CDR2 SMNVEV (reference sequence). CDR3 in amino acids: CATLTRFDRGSYNEQFF. The CDR3 coding sequence is TGTGCCACCCTGACACGATTCGACAGAGGCTCCTACAATGAGCAGTTCTTC.

The rearrangement uses TRBV7-3 and TRBJ2-3; 13 bases agree with TRBD2. The V gene's germline CDR1 is SGHTA and CDR2 FQGTGA. The CDR3 is 15 amino acids. V shed 6 bases and J 6 bases; nucleotides not matched to a gene: 6. The CDR3 sequence: CASRPTSGRLDTQYF. The CDR3 DNA follows: TGTGCCAGCAGGCCGACTAGCGGGAGGTTGGATACGCAGTATTTT.

The rearrangement links TRBV28 to TRBJ1-4; D might be TRBD1 (5 bases). The germline V gene has CDR1 MDHEN and CDR2 SYDVKM. CDR3 length equals 19 residues. V was shortened by 2 bases and J by 2 bases, with 21 bases between the two germline ends. CDR3 residues: CASSLSRRGKRGTNEKLFF. The CDR3, as DNA: TGTGCCAGCAGTTTAAGTCGGCGGGGGAAGAGAGGGACTAATGAAAAACTGTTTTTT.

This clone has a single count. This same CDR3 is encoded by further DNA sequences in the sample. This rearrangement joins TRBV28 to TRBJ2-3; D is possibly TRBD2 (6 bases). V gave up 3 bases and J gave up 5 bases, with 12 bases separating them. The CDR3 has 14 amino acids. CDR1 and CDR2 from the germline V gene are MDHEN and SYDVKM. CDR3 DNA: TGTGCCAGCAGTTTGAGCCTAGCGTTAGATACGCAGTATTTT. It specifies CASSLSLALDTQYF.

The V call is TRBV18, the J call TRBJ1-4; D remains ambiguous. The CDR3 has 16 residues. V shed 6 bases and J shed 5 bases, with 19 bases lying between them. CDR1 is KGHSH, CDR2 LQKENI, per germline. The CDR3 bases are TGTGCCAGCTCGCATACAGCGGGGAATCGGAATGAAAAACTGTTTTTT. The encoded protein is CASSHTAGNRNEKLFF.

This sequence joins TRBV9 and TRBJ2-1; 10 nucleotides match TRBD2. Germline-derived CDR1 and CDR2 are SGDLS and YYNGEE. V lost 1 base and J lost 7; bases outside the gene matches: 5. CDR3 length equals 15 residues. The CDR3 DNA is TGTGCCAGCAGCGTACTAGCGGGAGCGGGGAATGAGCAGTTCTTC. Its protein product is CASSVLAGAGNEQFF. The full variable domain, its missing parts supplied by reference TRBV9 and TRBJ2-1, is DSGVTQTPKHLITATGQRVTLRCSPRSGDLSVYWYQQSLDQGLQFLIQYYNGEERAKGNILERFSAQQFPDLHSELNLSSLELGDSALYFCASSVLAGAGNEQFFGPGTRLTVL.

V usage is TRBV6-5 and J usage is TRBJ2-3, with 7 nucleotides matching TRBD2. From germline, CDR1 is MNHEY and CDR2 SVGAGI. The CDR3 is 16 amino acids. V lost 0 bases, J lost 5 bases, and 8 bases stayed unmatched. DNA of the CDR3: TGTGCCAGCAGTTACTCGCCAAGCGGGAATGTAGATACGCAGTATTTT. Translated: CASSYSPSGNVDTQYF.

V and J are TRBV9 and TRBJ2-1; D is perhaps TRBD2 (6 bases). This CDR3 contains 15 residues. Trimming cost V 0 bases and J 10 bases, with 17 bases left between them. Germline V gene sequence: CDR1 SGDLS, CDR2 YYNGEE. The CDR3 region has the DNA TGTGCCAGCAGCGTAGGTGGTGCGGGAACGAACGAGCAGTTCTTC. This translates into CASSVGGAGTNEQFF. Supplemented by reference TRBV9 and TRBJ2-1, the full variable domain reads DSGVTQTPKHLITATGQRVTLRCSPRSGDLSVYWYQQSLDQGLQFLIQYYNGEERAKGNILERFSAQQFPDLHSELNLSSLELGDSALYFCASSVGGAGTNEQFFGPGTRLTVL.

This sequence joins TRBV7-2 and TRBJ2-3, with D perhaps TRBD2 (6 bases). Trimming shortened V by 6 bases and J by 0 bases, and 10 bases separated the two germline ends. CDR3 length: 14 amino acids. From germline, CDR1 is SGHTA and CDR2 FQGNSA. This CDR3 reads CASRSGLSTDTQYF. The CDR3 nucleotides are TGTGCCAGCAGATCGGGACTCAGCACAGATACGCAGTATTTT.

The V gene is TRBV13, the J gene TRBJ1-1, with 7 bases lining up with TRBD1. Germline-derived CDR1 and CDR2 are PRHDT and FYEKMQ (reference sequence). V shed 2 bases and J 5 bases; nucleotides not matched to a gene: 8. The CDR3 is made up of 15 amino acids. This CDR3 is CASSLSLQGQTEAFF. The CDR3 DNA follows: TGTGCCAGCAGCTTATCCCTCCAGGGACAGACTGAAGCTTTCTTT.

The chain employs TRBV18 and TRBJ2-7; TRBD2 is a possible D gene (5 bases). Germline values: CDR1 KGHSH, CDR2 LQKENI. Trimming took 3 bases from V and 3 from J, leaving 9 bases between them. The CDR3 runs 13 residues. The CDR3 sequence is CASSPIGLYEQYF. The CDR3 nucleotides read TGTGCCAGCTCACCCATAGGACTCTACGAGCAGTACTTC.